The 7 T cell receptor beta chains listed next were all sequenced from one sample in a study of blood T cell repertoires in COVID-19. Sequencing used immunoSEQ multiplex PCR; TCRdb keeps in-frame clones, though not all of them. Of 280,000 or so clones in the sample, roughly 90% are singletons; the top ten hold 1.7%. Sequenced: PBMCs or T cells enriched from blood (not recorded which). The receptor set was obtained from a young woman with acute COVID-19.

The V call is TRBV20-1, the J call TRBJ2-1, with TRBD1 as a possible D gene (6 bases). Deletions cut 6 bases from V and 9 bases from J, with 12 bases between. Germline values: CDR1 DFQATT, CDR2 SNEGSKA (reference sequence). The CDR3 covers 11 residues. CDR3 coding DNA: TGCAGTGCCACTCCCAGGGGTGAGCAGTTCTTC. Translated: CSATPRGEQFF.

CDR3: CASSAWERTDTQYF. The CDR3 region has the DNA TGCGCCAGCAGTGCGTGGGAGCGGACAGATACGCAGTATTTT. The rearrangement uses TRBV10-2 and TRBJ2-3, with a possible D match to TRBD2 (5 bases). This CDR3 is 14 amino acids long. CDR1 WSHSY and CDR2 SAAADI come from the germline V gene. V shed 4 bases and J shed 3 bases, with 11 bases lying between them.

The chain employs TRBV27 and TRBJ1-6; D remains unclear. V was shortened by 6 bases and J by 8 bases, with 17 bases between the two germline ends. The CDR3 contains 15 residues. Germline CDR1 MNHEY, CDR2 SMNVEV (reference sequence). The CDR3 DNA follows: TGTGCCAGCAGGCCCGGGAAGGGTGGTCATTCACCCCTCCACTTT. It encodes CASRPGKGGHSPLHF.

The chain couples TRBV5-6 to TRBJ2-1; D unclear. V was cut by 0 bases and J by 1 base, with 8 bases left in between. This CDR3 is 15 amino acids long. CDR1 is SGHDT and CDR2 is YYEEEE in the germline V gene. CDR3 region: CASSLDLVSYNEQFF. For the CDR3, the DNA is TGTGCCAGCAGCTTGGATCTAGTGTCCTACAATGAGCAGTTCTTC. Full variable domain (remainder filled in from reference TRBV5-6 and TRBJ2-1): DAGVTQSPTHLIKTRGQQVTLRCSPKSGHDTVSWYQQALGQGPQFIFQYYEEEERQRGNFPDRFSGHQFPNYSSELNVNALLLGDSALYLCASSLDLVSYNEQFFGPGTRLTVL.

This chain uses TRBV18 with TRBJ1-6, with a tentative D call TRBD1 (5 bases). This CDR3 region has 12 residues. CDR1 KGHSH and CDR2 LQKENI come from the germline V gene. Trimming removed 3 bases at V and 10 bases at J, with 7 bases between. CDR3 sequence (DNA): TGTGCCAGCTCACCGGGGCAATCACCCCTCCACTTT. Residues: CASSPGQSPLHF.

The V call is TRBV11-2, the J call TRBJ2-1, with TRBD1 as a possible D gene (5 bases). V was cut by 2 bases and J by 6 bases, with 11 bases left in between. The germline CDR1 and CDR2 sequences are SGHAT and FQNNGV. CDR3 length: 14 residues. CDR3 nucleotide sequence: TGTGCCAGCAGCTTACTGCAGGGCAGCAATGAGCAGTTCTTC. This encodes CASSLLQGSNEQFF. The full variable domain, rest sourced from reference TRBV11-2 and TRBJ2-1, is EAGVAQSPRYKIIEKRQSVAFWCNPISGHATLYWYQQILGQGPKLLIQFQNNGVVDDSQLPKDRFSAERLKGVDSTLKIQPAKLEDSAVYLCASSLLQGSNEQFFGPGTRLTVL.

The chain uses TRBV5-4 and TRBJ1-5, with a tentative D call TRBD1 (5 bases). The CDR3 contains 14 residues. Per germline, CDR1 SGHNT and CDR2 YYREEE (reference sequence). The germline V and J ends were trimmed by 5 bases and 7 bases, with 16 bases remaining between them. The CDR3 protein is CASSFMGGSQPQHF. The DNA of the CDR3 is TGTGCCAGCAGTTTCATGGGGGGGTCCCAGCCCCAGCATTTT.